One and the same sample provided the 23 T cell receptor beta chains below, sequenced in a study of T cell responses to AZD1222 COVID-19 vaccine. Clones were sequenced by immunoSEQ multiplex PCR, and TCRdb holds only the in-frame ones, with some missing. The sample lists more than 100,000 clones, roughly 89% occurring once. Source: peripheral blood, taken on day 0 of AZD1222 vaccination. The receptors were gathered from an adult in good health.

This chain connects TRBV19 to TRBJ2-7, with 9 positions matching TRBD2. CDR1 and CDR2 (germline): LNHDA, SQIVND (reference sequence). Trimming removed 3 bases from V and 2 bases from J; junction bases left unmatched: 8. The CDR3 is 16 amino acids. The CDR3 DNA follows: TGTGCCAGTAGTATGGCAGGACTAGCGTTTGCCTACGAGCAGTACTTC. Translated: CASSMAGLAFAYEQYF.

The J gene is TRBJ1-1, the V gene TRBV30; maybe TRBD1 (5 bases). Trimming took off 2 bases at V and 4 bases at J, with 11 bases between the two ends. The CDR3 loop spans 13 amino acids. Germline values: CDR1 GTSNPN, CDR2 SVGIG (reference sequence). CDR3 sequence: CAWSKGVTTEAFF. The DNA for the CDR3 is TGTGCCTGGAGTAAAGGGGTGACCACTGAAGCTTTCTTT.

This chain connects TRBV28 to TRBJ2-7; 8 nucleotides line up with TRBD1. CDR1 is MDHEN, CDR2 SYDVKM, per germline. V lost 4 bases to trimming and J lost 2 bases; unmatched junction nucleotides: 7. The CDR3 extends over 15 amino acids. The CDR3 coding sequence is TGTGCCAGCAGTTCGTCCGCGACAGGGGCCTACGAGCAGTACTTC. As protein: CASSSSATGAYEQYF. The full variable domain, completed using reference TRBV28 and TRBJ2-7, is DVKVTQSSRYLVKRTGEKVFLECVQDMDHENMFWYRQDPGLGLRLIYFSYDVKMKEKGDIPEGYSVSREKKERFSLILESASTNQTSMYLCASSSSATGAYEQYFGPGTRLTVT.

This chain joins TRBV5-1 and TRBJ1-2; no clear D gene. The length of the CDR3 is 14 residues. Trimming cost V 7 bases and J 0 bases, with 13 bases left between them. In germline, CDR1 is SGHRS, CDR2 YFSETQ. CDR3 DNA: TGCGCCAGCCGCGAGGGCACGACTAACTATGGCTACACCTTC. Translation gives CASREGTTNYGYTF. The full variable domain, completed using reference TRBV5-1 and TRBJ1-2, is KAGVTQTPRYLIKTRGQQVTLSCSPISGHRSVSWYQQTPGQGLQFLFEYFSETQRNKGNFPGRFSGRQFSNSRSEMNVSTLELGDSALYLCASREGTTNYGYTFGSGTRLTVV.

The chain carries TRBV2 and TRBJ2-7; TRBD1 matches at 8 bases. Trimming took 2 bases from V and 6 from J; bases not matched to a gene: 9. Germline V gives CDR1 SNHLY, CDR2 FYNNEI. CDR3 size: 15 residues. CDR3 protein: CASSEFRGRVGEQYF. The CDR3 nucleotides read TGTGCCAGCAGTGAATTCAGGGGGCGCGTCGGCGAGCAGTACTTC.

For the CDR3, the DNA is TGTGCCAGCAGCTCCCAGGGCGCGGGGACTGAAGCTTTCTTT. This codes for CASSSQGAGTEAFF. The rearrangement joins TRBV2 to TRBJ1-1, with D possibly being TRBD1 (5 bases). Germline CDR1 SNHLY, CDR2 FYNNEI. The CDR3 is made up of 14 amino acids. The ends were cut back, 6 bases at V and 5 bases at J, with 16 bases in the middle.

This chain joins TRBV4-2 and TRBJ2-7; D might be TRBD1 or TRBD2, each matching 5 bases. Germline values: CDR1 LGHNA, CDR2 YNFKEQ. Trimming pared 0 bases from V and 4 bases from J, leaving 16 bases between. This CDR3 is 16 amino acids long. CDR3 sequence reads: CASSQDITGPEYEQYF. The CDR3 DNA sequence: TGTGCCAGCAGCCAAGACATCACGGGACCCGAGTACGAGCAGTACTTC.

V and J are TRBV4-1 and TRBJ2-1; 12 bases align to TRBD2. V was pared by 1 base and J by 6 bases, with 4 bases of the junction left unmatched. CDR3 length equals 16 residues. Germline V gene sequence: CDR1 MGHRA, CDR2 YSYEKL. This chain's CDR3 is CASSQAPSGGANEQFF. As DNA, the CDR3 is TGCGCCAGCAGCCAAGCCCCTAGCGGGGGGGCCAATGAGCAGTTCTTC.

The CDR3 is CASSLGATSGRTDTQYF. The DNA for the CDR3 is TGTGCCAGCAGCTTGGGGGCAACTAGCGGGAGAACAGATACGCAGTATTTT. This sequence joins TRBV5-8 and TRBJ2-3; TRBD2 aligns across 11 bases. The CDR3 runs 17 residues. Germline CDR1 reads SGHTS; CDR2 reads YDEGEE. Unmatched junction bases numbered 6, after V lost 0 bases and J lost 3 bases.

This clone has only one observation. This rearrangement joins TRBV5-1 to TRBJ2-1; 12 positions match TRBD2. This CDR3 has 15 residues. The trim removed 6 bases at V and 2 bases at J, leaving 3 bases unmatched. The germline gives CDR1 SGHRS, CDR2 YFSETQ. The CDR3 sequence: CASTSSGGAYNEQFF. DNA of the CDR3: TGCGCCAGCACTTCTAGCGGGGGGGCCTACAATGAGCAGTTCTTC.

This clone came up a few times. The chain employs TRBV6-1 and TRBJ2-2; TRBD2 aligns across 8 bases. The CDR3 loop spans 15 amino acids. The germline CDR1 and CDR2 sequences are MNHNS and SASEGT. V lost 2 bases, J lost 5 bases, and 4 bases stayed unmatched. The CDR3 here is CASSELAGQTGELFF. The CDR3 bases are TGTGCCAGCAGTGAACTAGCGGGTCAAACCGGGGAGCTGTTTTTT.

The J gene is TRBJ2-2, the V gene TRBV5-1; the match to TRBD2 covers 9 bases. This CDR3 region has 16 residues. Germline trimming cut 1 base from V and 4 bases from J; bases unmatched to any gene: 5. CDR1 SGHRS and CDR2 YFSETQ come from the germline V gene. CDR3 coding DNA: TGCGCCAGCAGCTTGAGACTAGCGGAAATCACCGGGGAGCTGTTTTTT. It encodes CASSLRLAEITGELFF.

The gene calls are TRBV30 and TRBJ2-7, with D possibly TRBD2 on 6 matching bases. Germline CDR1 is GTSNPN and CDR2 is SVGIG (reference sequence). Trimming shortened V by 4 bases and J by 2 bases, and 9 bases separated the two germline ends. The CDR3 extends over 12 amino acids. In nucleotides, the CDR3 is TGTGCCTGGAACCGGGGGACCTACGAGCAGTACTTC. Its translation is CAWNRGTYEQYF.

The V and J genes are TRBV12-3 or TRBV12-4 and TRBJ1-2, with 7 nucleotides matching TRBD1. V gave up 6 bases and J gave up 7 bases; unmatched junction bases: 8. The CDR3 is 13 residues long. The CDR3 sequence: CASRFSTGTGYTF. The CDR3 DNA is TGTGCCAGCAGATTCTCGACAGGGACTGGCTACACCTTC.

In this sample, this clone turned up a few times. The chain joins TRBV11-2 to TRBJ1-5; weak D call: TRBD1 (6 bases). CDR3 length: 14 amino acids. Germline V gene lookup returns CDR1 SGHAT and CDR2 FQNNGV. V lost 5 bases to trimming and J lost 7 bases, with 15 bases between them. DNA of the CDR3: TGTGCCAGCAGCCTTACAGGGTTTGGGCAGCCCCAGCATTTT. As protein: CASSLTGFGQPQHF.

The rearrangement links TRBV19 to TRBJ2-7; TRBD2 matches 8 bases. Unmatched junction bases numbered 2, after V lost 7 bases and J lost 3 bases. This CDR3 has 12 residues. CDR1 LNHDA and CDR2 SQIVND come from the germline V gene (reference sequence). CDR3: CASTSGGYEQYF. For the CDR3, the DNA is TGTGCCAGTACCAGCGGGGGCTACGAGCAGTACTTC.

V is TRBV7-9 and J is TRBJ2-5; tentatively, D is TRBD2 (5 bases). Trimming left V 3 bases short and J 2 bases short, with 13 bases between. CDR1 and CDR2 (germline): SEHNR, FQNEAQ (reference sequence). This CDR3 spans 15 amino acids. The CDR3 region has the DNA TGTGCCAGCAGCTTCCCGGGGAGCGGACAAGAGACCCAGTACTTC. It specifies CASSFPGSGQETQYF.

The chain uses TRBV29-1 and TRBJ1-2; D perhaps matches TRBD1 (5 bases). V lost 4 bases and J lost 0, with 9 bases in between. CDR1 is SQVTM and CDR2 is ANQGSEA in the germline V gene. The CDR3 is 13 amino acids. The CDR3 here is CSVATDANYGYTF. Written as DNA, the CDR3 is TGCAGCGTTGCGACAGATGCTAACTATGGCTACACCTTC. Full variable domain (rest looked up from reference TRBV29-1 and TRBJ1-2): SAVISQKPSRDICQRGTSLTIQCQVDSQVTMMFWYRQQPGQSLTLIATANQGSEATYESGFVIDKFPISRPNLTFSTLTVSNMSPEDSSIYLCSVATDANYGYTFGSGTRLTVV.

The chain has TRBV5-1 and TRBJ2-3; a weak D match, TRBD1 (8 bases). The germline CDR1 and CDR2 sequences are SGHRS and YFSETQ. The CDR3 contains 15 residues. Trimming cost V 4 bases and J 8 bases, with 20 bases left between them. CDR3 amino acids: CASSDGQGPGGTQYF. In nucleotides, the CDR3 is TGCGCCAGCAGCGATGGACAGGGCCCGGGGGGTACGCAGTATTTT.

The rearrangement joins TRBV2 to TRBJ2-2; D not certain. CDR3 length: 14 amino acids. V was shortened by 7 bases and J by 10 bases, with 19 bases between the two germline ends. Germline assignment: CDR1 SNHLY and CDR2 FYNNEI. In nucleotides, the CDR3 is TGTGCCAGCACCAGGCAGGCTTCGAAGGAGGAGCTGTTTTTT. Amino acids: CASTRQASKEELFF.

The V gene is TRBV4-2, the J gene TRBJ2-7; 7 bases agree with TRBD2. This CDR3 is 16 amino acids long. V was pared by 0 bases and J by 5 bases, with 10 bases of the junction left unmatched. The germline V gene encodes CDR1 LGHNA and CDR2 YNFKEQ. The CDR3 DNA reads TGTGCCAGCAGCCAAGATTACGGTAGCGGGTCCGACGAGCAGTACTTC. The encoded protein is CASSQDYGSGSDEQYF.

The chain has TRBV9 and TRBJ2-7; the D gene could be TRBD1 or TRBD2 (5 bases each). Germline V gene data show CDR1 as SGDLS and CDR2 as YYNGEE. This CDR3 comprises 13 residues. V shed 3 bases and J shed 0 bases, with 7 bases lying between them. The CDR3 DNA reads TGTGCCAGCAGCGGGGACCACTCCTACGAGCAGTACTTC. This translates into CASSGDHSYEQYF. The full variable domain, completed using reference TRBV9 and TRBJ2-7, is DSGVTQTPKHLITATGQRVTLRCSPRSGDLSVYWYQQSLDQGLQFLIQYYNGEERAKGNILERFSAQQFPDLHSELNLSSLELGDSALYFCASSGDHSYEQYFGPGTRLTVT.

The rearrangement joins TRBV29-1 to TRBJ2-5; D remains ambiguous. This CDR3 has 13 residues. Germline V lookup: CDR1 SQVTM, CDR2 ANQGSEA. Trimming took off 2 bases at V and 0 bases at J, with 7 bases between the two ends. For the CDR3, the DNA is TGCAGCGTTGAAAGGCAGGACCAAGAGACCCAGTACTTC. Its protein product is CSVERQDQETQYF.